These 13 T cell receptor beta chains were sequenced from one sample in a study of liver allograft versus peripheral blood T cells. On the study more broadly: What was compared were the T cell receptor repertoires in transplanted livers and those in the peripheral blood of recipients.

Via MiXCR, TCRdb re-called the reads, giving one row per CDR3 protein. The repertoire holds approximately 9,000 distinct CDR3 sequences, with approximately 18% as singletons. The receptors stem from a human patient who had a liver transplant. Some of the T cells may derive from the graft donor.

The V call is TRBV10-3, the J call TRBJ1-2; a weak D match, TRBD1 (5 bases). The ends were cut back, 0 bases at V and 3 bases at J, with 17 bases in the middle. The germline CDR1 and CDR2 sequences are ENHRY and SYGVKD. The CDR3 covers 17 residues. The CDR3 sequence: CAISESRGGGSYYGYTF. The CDR3 DNA follows: TGTGCCATCAGTGAGTCGAGAGGTGGGGGATCTTACTATGGCTACACCTTC.

The chain has TRBV20-1 and TRBJ1-5; D unresolved. Germline loops: CDR1 DFQATT, CDR2 SNEGSKA (reference sequence). Trimming stripped 0 bases from V and 5 bases from J, with 5 bases between. This CDR3 is built from 12 residues. The DNA for the CDR3 is TGCAGTGCTAGAGAAGCGGATCAGCCCCAGCATTTT. This codes for CSAREADQPQHF.

The genes are TRBV5-4 and TRBJ1-6, with D perhaps TRBD1 (6 bases). Germline V lookup: CDR1 SGHNT, CDR2 YYREEE (reference sequence). V was pared by 0 bases and J by 11 bases, with 12 bases between. This CDR3 has 14 residues. This CDR3 is CASSLDQGNTPLHF. The CDR3 region has the DNA TGTGCCAGCAGCTTGGACCAGGGGAATACACCCCTCCACTTT. The variable domain in full, with the rest retrieved from reference TRBV5-4 and TRBJ1-6, is ETGVTQSPTHLIKTRGQQVTLRCSSQSGHNTVSWYQQALGQGPQFIFQYYREEENGRGNFPPRFSGLQFPNYSSELNVNALELDDSALYLCASSLDQGNTPLHFGNGTRLTVT.

The rearrangement uses TRBV7-9 and TRBJ1-1; a possible D gene is TRBD1 (5 bases). V was trimmed by 2 bases and J by 5 bases, leaving 15 bases between them. The CDR3 extends over 15 amino acids. Germline V gives CDR1 SEHNR, CDR2 FQNEAQ (reference sequence). CDR3: CASSLPSQGKTEAFF. CDR3 nucleotides: TGTGCCAGCAGCTTACCGTCGCAGGGTAAAACTGAAGCTTTCTTT.

The rearrangement uses TRBV7-9 and TRBJ1-2; 8 positions match TRBD1. CDR1 and CDR2 (germline): SEHNR, FQNEAQ (reference sequence). CDR3 length equals 14 residues. Losses at the gene ends were 5 bases for V and 3 bases for J; bases not matched to a gene: 5. Here the CDR3 reads CASSPLGQDYGYTF. In DNA form, the CDR3 reads TGTGCCAGCAGCCCCTTGGGACAGGACTATGGCTACACCTTC. Variable domain in full (rest from reference TRBV7-9 and TRBJ1-2): DTGVSQNPRHKITKRGQNVTFRCDPISEHNRLYWYRQTLGQGPEFLTYFQNEAQLEKSRLLSDRFSAERPKGSFSTLEIQRTEQGDSAMYLCASSPLGQDYGYTFGSGTRLTVV.

The chain is built from TRBV12-3 or TRBV12-4 and TRBJ2-7; maybe TRBD1 (9 bases). The V end was cut by 9 bases, the J end by 3 bases, with 21 bases between. CDR3 size: 15 residues. The CDR3, as DNA: TGTGCCAGGACCGGGGGGGACAGGGTGTACTACGAGCAGTACTTC. The encoded protein is CARTGGDRVYYEQYF.

This sequence joins TRBV9 and TRBJ2-1; weak D call: TRBD2 (7 bases). This CDR3 is 14 amino acids long. Germline V CDR1 and CDR2: SGDLS, YYNGEE. V lost 3 bases and J 4 bases, leaving 11 bases between the germline ends. The CDR3 loop is CASSEGGPYNEQFF. CDR3 in DNA: TGTGCCAGCAGCGAGGGGGGGCCGTACAATGAGCAGTTCTTC.

This clonotype was counted at least ten times. The rearrangement links TRBV25-1 to TRBJ2-7; D unresolved. CDR1 and CDR2 from the germline V gene are MGHDK and SYGVNS. The CDR3 totals 14 residues. Trimming took 1 base from V and 1 from J, leaving 8 bases between them. Here the CDR3 reads CASSEFDASYEQYF. The CDR3 nucleotides are TGTGCCAGCAGTGAATTTGACGCTTCCTACGAGCAGTACTTC.

This clonotype was seen many times. This chain connects TRBV6-5 to TRBJ1-2; 7 positions match TRBD1. Germline-derived CDR1 and CDR2 are MNHEY and SVGAGI. The length of the CDR3 is 17 residues. V gave up 1 base and J gave up 8 bases; unmatched junction bases: 16. This chain's CDR3 is CASSYFDSGQPGRGYTF. In DNA, the CDR3 is TGTGCCAGCAGTTACTTTGACTCGGGACAGCCCGGAAGGGGCTACACCTTC.

There are many counts of this clonotype. V is TRBV19 and J is TRBJ1-1; 7 nucleotides line up with TRBD1. V was pared by 7 bases and J by 1 base, with 0 bases of the junction left unmatched. Germline loops: CDR1 LNHDA, CDR2 SQIVND (reference sequence). CDR3 length equals 12 residues. DNA for the CDR3: TGTGCCAGTAACAGGGGGAACACTGAAGCTTTCTTT. Translated: CASNRGNTEAFF.

The chain is built from TRBV7-9 and TRBJ1-4; 8 bases align to TRBD1. In germline, CDR1 is SEHNR, CDR2 FQNEAQ (reference sequence). This CDR3 contains 14 residues. V shed 4 bases and J 5 bases; nucleotides not matched to a gene: 3. CDR3 in amino acids: CASSYDRGNEKLFF. CDR3 sequence (DNA): TGTGCCAGCAGCTATGACAGGGGAAATGAAAAACTGTTTTTT.

This clonotype was detected a few times. This CDR3 reads CASSYTSPQGFFSPLHF. The CDR3 DNA is TGTGCCAGCAGTTACACCTCCCCACAGGGATTCTTTTCACCCCTCCACTTT. The chain combines TRBV6-5 with TRBJ1-6; tentative D call: TRBD1 (6 bases). The germline V gene encodes CDR1 MNHEY and CDR2 SVGAGI. This CDR3 has 17 residues. V was pared by 2 bases and J by 9 bases, with 20 bases between.

The V gene is TRBV20-1, the J gene TRBJ1-2; D is possibly TRBD1 (5 bases). The V end was cut by 0 bases, the J end by 4 bases, with 15 bases between. The CDR3 is 15 amino acids. Germline V lookup: CDR1 DFQATT, CDR2 SNEGSKA (reference sequence). This chain's CDR3 is CSARDRRREVYGYTF. CDR3 DNA: TGCAGTGCTAGAGACCGGCGCAGGGAAGTCTATGGCTACACCTTC.